The rows below give T cell receptor beta chains drawn from one sample of a study of response to subunit inactivated influenza vaccine. Using its own MiXCR run on the RT-PCR reads, TCRdb lists one record per CDR3 protein. The table shows under 550,000 distinct CDR3 sequences, with roughly 7.6% occurring only once. The sequencing here drew on PBMCs from blood, taken roughly 24 months after vaccination. The receptors here all came from a man between 50 and 69 years old who received an inactivated influenza vaccine. Each CDR3 is given with its conserved first and last residue. D genes are given only for firm matches. Some rows mark clone size as missing; the rest say once, few, many or name a class of expanded clone.

CDR3 DNA	CDR3 protein	J gene	D gene	clone size	V gene
TGTGCCAGCAGCCCACACCCACGACCGGCTAGCGGGGGGGATAATGAGCAGTTCTTC	CASSPHPRPASGGDNEQFF	TRBJ2-1	TRBD2	few	TRBV11-2
TGCAGCGTTTTTGACGGAAACTATGGCTACATCTTC	CSVFDGNYGYIF	TRBJ1-2	-	-	TRBV29-1
TGCAGTGCTAGAGATCTTCTAGCGGGGGCCCGGGAGCAGTACTTC	CSARDLLAGAREQYF	TRBJ2-7	TRBD2	-	TRBV20-1
TGTGCCAGCAGTCATCCACCCCGAGGGTTGGACTGGATTAATGAGCAGTTCTTC	CASSHPPRGLDWINEQFF	TRBJ2-1	-	-	TRBV6-2/TRBV6-3
TGTGCCAGCGCGGATGCGTCCGGCACAGATACGCAGTATTTT	CASADASGTDTQYF	TRBJ2-3	-	few	TRBV2
TGTGCCAGCGCGATGGGGCGGGGGCAAGAGACCCAGTACTTC	CASAMGRGQETQYF	TRBJ2-5	TRBD2	few	TRBV7-7
TGTGCCAGCAGCTTAGGTGAAGGGGGCAACACCGGGGAGCTGTTTTTT	CASSLGEGGNTGELFF	TRBJ2-2	TRBD1	-	TRBV7-9
TGTGCCAGCAGCTCCAGCCTATTCGGGCTGGCTGGGGCCAACGTCCTGACTTTC	CASSSSLFGLAGANVLTF	TRBJ2-6	-	few	TRBV7-6
TGTGCCAGCAGCTTGAGGCGCCCCTCCGAAGCCAAAAACATTCAGTACTTC	CASSLRRPSEAKNIQYF	TRBJ2-4	-	many	TRBV5-5
TGTGCCTGGAGCGGAGAAGGGGGCTCTGGGGCCAACGTCCTGACTTTC	CAWSGEGGSGANVLTF	TRBJ2-6	-	-	TRBV30
TGCAGTATGCTAGCGGCGGATAGCACAGATACGCAGTATTTT	CSMLAADSTDTQYF	TRBJ2-3	TRBD2	few	TRBV20-1
TGCGCCAGCAGCCAAGTTGGTGGGGGGGTCTCCTACAATGAGCAGTTCTTC	CASSQVGGGVSYNEQFF	TRBJ2-1	TRBD2	few	TRBV4-3
TGTGCCAGCAGTGAAGCCGAGGTCTCGGTCTCCGAGCAGTACTTC	CASSEAEVSVSEQYF	TRBJ2-7	-	-	TRBV2
TGTGCCATCAATTTGGGGGAGGGCCGCAATGAGCAGTTCTTC	CAINLGEGRNEQFF	TRBJ2-1	TRBD2	-	TRBV10-3
TGCAGTGCTAGGTTGGTGGGCACCGCCACGTACAATGAGCAGTTCTTC	CSARLVGTATYNEQFF	TRBJ2-1	-	few	TRBV20-1
TGTGCCAGTCATAGGGACAGGGGGGCCGGGAACACTGAAGCTTTCTTT	CASHRDRGAGNTEAFF	TRBJ1-1	TRBD1	few	TRBV12-3/TRBV12-4
TGCGCCAGCAGCCAAGGTCAGGGGGGGGCCTACAATGAGCAGTTCTTC	CASSQGQGGAYNEQFF	TRBJ2-1	-	-	TRBV4-3
TGCAGTGCTCCTCCCCGGCCCAGAGTAGAGACCCAGTACTTC	CSAPPRPRVETQYF	TRBJ2-5	-	few	TRBV20-1
TGCAGTGCTAGAGGCGGGAGAGGAGGCGATGAGCAGTTCTTC	CSARGGRGGDEQFF	TRBJ2-1	TRBD2	many	TRBV20-1
TGCGCCAGCAGCCAAGGGGTAGGGCAAGAGACCCAGTACTTC	CASSQGVGQETQYF	TRBJ2-5	-	few	TRBV4-3
TGTGCCAGCAGCCCCCGGGACGGAGTCTACGAGCAGTACTTC	CASSPRDGVYEQYF	TRBJ2-7	-	many	TRBV11-2
TGTGCCACCCAAGAGGCGGTGAACACTGAAGCTTTCTTT	CATQEAVNTEAFF	TRBJ1-1	-	many	TRBV24-1
TGTGCCAGCAGCCAAGTACTCACCCTGGGGGGACAAGAGACCCAGTACTTC	CASSQVLTLGGQETQYF	TRBJ2-5	-	few	TRBV3-1
TGCGCCAGCAGCTTTGACAGATTCGAACTGTTTTTT	CASSFDRFELFF	TRBJ1-4	-	few	TRBV5-1
TGTGCCATCAGGGGGGGACTAGCGGCCCCCGGGAGCTCCTACAATGAGCAGTTCTTC	CAIRGGLAAPGSSYNEQFF	TRBJ2-1	TRBD2	many	TRBV10-3
TGTGCCAGCAGTCACGGACTAGCGGGGGCTACTAGCACAGATACGCAGTATTTT	CASSHGLAGATSTDTQYF	TRBJ2-3	TRBD2	many	TRBV6-7